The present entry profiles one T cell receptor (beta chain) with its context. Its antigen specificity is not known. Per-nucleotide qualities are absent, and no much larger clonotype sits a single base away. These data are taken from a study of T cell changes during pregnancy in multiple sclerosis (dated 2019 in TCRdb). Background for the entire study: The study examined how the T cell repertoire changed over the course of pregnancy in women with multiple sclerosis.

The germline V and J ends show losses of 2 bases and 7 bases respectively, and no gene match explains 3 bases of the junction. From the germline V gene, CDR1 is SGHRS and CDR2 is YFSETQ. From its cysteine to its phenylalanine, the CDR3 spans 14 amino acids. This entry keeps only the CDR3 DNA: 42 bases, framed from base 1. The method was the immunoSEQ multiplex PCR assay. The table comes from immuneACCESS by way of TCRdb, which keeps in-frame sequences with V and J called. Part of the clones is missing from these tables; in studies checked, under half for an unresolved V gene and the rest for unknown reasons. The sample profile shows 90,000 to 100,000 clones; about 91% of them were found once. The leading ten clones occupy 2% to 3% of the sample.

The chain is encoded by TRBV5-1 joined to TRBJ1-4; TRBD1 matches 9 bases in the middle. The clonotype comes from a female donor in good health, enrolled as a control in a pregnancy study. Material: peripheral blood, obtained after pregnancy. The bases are TGCGCCAGCAGCTTAACAGGGGGCGCTGAAAAACTGTTTTTT. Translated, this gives CASSLTGGAEKLFF.